This TCR beta chain derives from a study of CD4 T cells in relation to SARS-CoV-2 and coronaviruses. Study summary: Of the patients, about 8 were male, a few female, two Hispanic.

The V gene lost 7 bases and the J gene lost 0 bases, with 9 bases spanning the gap. Germline CDR1 is MGHDK and CDR2 is SYGVNS. This CDR3 has 13 residues. TCRdb's copy holds only in-frame clones and misses some; the assay was immunoSEQ multiplex PCR. The sample yields about 37,000 clones, 70% to 90% seen once. The clonotype originates from an adult with COVID-19. This chain joins TRBV25-1 and TRBJ1-1; D ambiguous. The sample comprised memory CD4+ T cells from PBMCs. CDR3 in amino acids: CASINTVNTEAFF. CDR3 sequence (DNA): TGTGCCAGCATAAACACAGTGAACACTGAAGCTTTCTTT.